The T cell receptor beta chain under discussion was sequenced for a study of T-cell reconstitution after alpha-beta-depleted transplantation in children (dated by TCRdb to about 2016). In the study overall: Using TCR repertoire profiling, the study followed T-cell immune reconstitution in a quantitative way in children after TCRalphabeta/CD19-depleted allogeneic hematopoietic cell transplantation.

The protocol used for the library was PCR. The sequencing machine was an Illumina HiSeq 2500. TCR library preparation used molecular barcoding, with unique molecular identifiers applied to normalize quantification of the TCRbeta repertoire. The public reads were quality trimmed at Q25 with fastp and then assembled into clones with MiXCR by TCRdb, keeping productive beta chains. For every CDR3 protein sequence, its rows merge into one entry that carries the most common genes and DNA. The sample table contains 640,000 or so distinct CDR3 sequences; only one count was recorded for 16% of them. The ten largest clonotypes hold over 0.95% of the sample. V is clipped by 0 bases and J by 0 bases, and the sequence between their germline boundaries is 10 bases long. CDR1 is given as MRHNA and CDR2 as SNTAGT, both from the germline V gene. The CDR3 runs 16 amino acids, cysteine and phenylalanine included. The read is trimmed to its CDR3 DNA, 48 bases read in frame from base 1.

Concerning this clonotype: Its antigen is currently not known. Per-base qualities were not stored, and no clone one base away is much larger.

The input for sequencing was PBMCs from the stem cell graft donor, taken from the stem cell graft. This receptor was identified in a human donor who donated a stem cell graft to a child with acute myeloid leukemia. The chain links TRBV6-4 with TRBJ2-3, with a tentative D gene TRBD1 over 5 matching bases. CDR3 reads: CASSDSQGTSTDTQYF. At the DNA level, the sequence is TGTGCCAGCAGTGACTCGCAGGGTACTAGCACAGATACGCAGTATTTT.